These 18 T cell receptor beta chains were sequenced from one sample in a study of long-term antiretroviral therapy in people with HIV. Assay version v3.0 of immunoSEQ was used, and it was run at survey level. Sequencing used immunoSEQ multiplex PCR; TCRdb keeps in-frame clones, though not all of them. Here the sample spans over 30,000 clones, 75% to 90% being singletons. The sequencing here drew on unsorted PBMCs, taken 3.1 years after starting antiretroviral therapy. Every receptor here comes from a woman aged 50 to 60 with HIV.

This clone was detected once. CDR3 amino acids: CASSIIQGFNTGELFF. The CDR3 nucleotides read TGTGCCAGTAGTATCATTCAGGGCTTCAACACCGGGGAGCTGTTTTTT. The rearrangement links TRBV19 to TRBJ2-2; maybe TRBD1 (5 bases). This CDR3 has 16 amino acids. Trimming pared 3 bases from V and 2 bases from J, leaving 13 bases between. CDR1 is LNHDA and CDR2 is SQIVND in the germline V gene (reference sequence). The full variable domain, its missing parts supplied by reference TRBV19 and TRBJ2-2, is DGGITQSPKYLFRKEGQNVTLSCEQNLNHDAMYWYRQDPGQGLRLIYYSQIVNDFQKGDIAEGYSVSREKKESFPLTVTSAQKNPTAFYLCASSIIQGFNTGELFFGEGSRLTVL.

The rearrangement links TRBV7-6 to TRBJ2-7, with D maybe TRBD1 (7 bases). Germline V gene data show CDR1 as SGHVS and CDR2 as FNYEAQ. The CDR3 is 16 amino acids. V was shortened by 5 bases and J by 1 base, with 18 bases between the two germline ends. CDR3 DNA: TGTGCCAGCAGCGGCCAGGGGGGACAGATATCCTACGAGCAGTACTTC. Amino acid sequence: CASSGQGGQISYEQYF.

The chain carries TRBV2 and TRBJ2-2, with D possibly TRBD1 on 6 matching bases. Per the germline V gene, CDR1 is SNHLY and CDR2 is FYNNEI. The CDR3 is made up of 15 amino acids. V lost 6 bases to trimming and J lost 1 base, with 12 bases between them. The DNA of the CDR3 is TGTGCCAGCAGCCACAGGGTGGAGAACACCGGGGAGCTGTTTTTT. Amino acid sequence: CASSHRVENTGELFF.

The chain links TRBV5-6 to TRBJ1-5; a weak D match, TRBD1 (5 bases). The CDR3 runs 15 residues. Germline V gives CDR1 SGHDT, CDR2 YYEEEE. Trimming shortened V by 1 base and J by 4 bases, and 12 bases separated the two germline ends. The CDR3, as DNA: TGTGCCAGCAGCTTGCGTGGGACCGAAAATCAGCCCCAGCATTTT. It encodes CASSLRGTENQPQHF.

Written as DNA, the CDR3 is TGTGCCAGCAGAATTGACCCTCTGAACACTGAAGCTTTCTTT. Translation gives CASRIDPLNTEAFF. V gene TRBV6-5 combines with J gene TRBJ1-1; D unresolved. Germline values: CDR1 MNHEY, CDR2 SVGAGI. Trimming took off 6 bases at V and 0 bases at J, with 11 bases between the two ends. The CDR3 has 14 residues.

This chain links TRBV4-1 with TRBJ1-5; 9 bases fit TRBD1. From germline, CDR1 is MGHRA and CDR2 YSYEKL. V dropped 0 bases and J dropped 4; count of bases not matched to a gene: 4. The CDR3 loop spans 16 amino acids. The CDR3 spells CASSQEDRGRNQPQHF. CDR3 sequence (DNA): TGCGCCAGCAGCCAAGAGGACAGGGGAAGGAATCAGCCCCAGCATTTT.

The chain joins TRBV19 to TRBJ1-3, with D perhaps matching TRBD1 (5 bases). V lost 4 bases to trimming and J lost 1 base, with 11 bases between them. The CDR3 extends over 15 amino acids. CDR1 and CDR2 (germline): LNHDA, SQIVND (reference sequence). The CDR3 spells CASSTATESGNTIYF. In nucleotides, the CDR3 is TGTGCCAGTAGTACCGCGACAGAATCTGGAAACACCATATATTTT.

The gene calls are TRBV2 and TRBJ1-1; D not resolved. The CDR3 runs to 11 residues. V lost 7 bases, J lost 3 bases, and 6 bases lay in between. Looked up from germline, CDR1 is SNHLY and CDR2 is FYNNEI. CDR3 in DNA: TGTGCCAGCACCCTGGACACTGAAGCTTTCTTT. It specifies CASTLDTEAFF.

The V and J genes are TRBV5-1 and TRBJ2-7; 9 nucleotides agree with TRBD1. The CDR3 is made up of 14 amino acids. V lost 4 bases to trimming and J lost 1 base; unmatched junction nucleotides: 3. Germline CDR1 and CDR2: SGHRS and YFSETQ. CDR3 in amino acids: CASSPTGGSYEQYF. CDR3 sequence (DNA): TGCGCCAGCAGCCCGACAGGGGGATCCTACGAGCAGTACTTC.

This CDR3 reads CASSDSREKLFF. CDR3 nucleotide sequence: TGTGCCAGCAGCGATTCAAGGGAAAAACTGTTTTTT. This chain links TRBV6-5 with TRBJ1-4; D gene uncertain. The CDR3 has 12 amino acids. V was trimmed by 6 bases and J by 8 bases, leaving 10 bases between them. Germline V CDR1 and CDR2: MNHEY, SVGAGI.

The CDR3 DNA reads as TGTGCCATCGGAACGGCCTACGAGCAGTACTTC. Its protein product is CAIGTAYEQYF. The chain combines TRBV2 with TRBJ2-7; D uncertain. Germline V lookup: CDR1 SNHLY, CDR2 FYNNEI. This CDR3 region has 11 residues. Between the trimmed V and J ends, which lost 10 bases and 2 bases, there was a span of 9 bases.

The chain uses TRBV6-6 and TRBJ1-2, with D hard to call. CDR1 MNHNY and CDR2 SVGAGI come from the germline V gene (reference sequence). The CDR3 has 13 amino acids. Deletions cut 1 base from V and 8 bases from J, with 11 bases between. CDR3: CASSYLASGGYTF. The CDR3 DNA is TGTGCCAGCAGTTACTTGGCCTCGGGGGGCTACACCTTC.

The CDR3 reads CASSFTGQGHYGYTF. The CDR3 DNA sequence: TGTGCCAGCAGCTTCACGGGACAGGGGCACTATGGCTACACCTTC. This chain connects TRBV7-8 to TRBJ1-2; 10 positions agree with TRBD1. The germline CDR1 and CDR2 sequences are SGHVS and FQNEAQ. This CDR3 region has 15 residues. With V trimmed by 3 bases and J by 3 bases, 4 bases remained unmatched.

CDR3 sequence: CASSQDREQNTEAFF. The CDR3, as DNA: TGTGCCAGCAGCCAGGACAGGGAACAGAACACTGAAGCTTTCTTT. This chain links TRBV6-8 with TRBJ1-1; TRBD1 agrees at 8 bases. This CDR3 region has 15 residues. Losses at the gene ends were 6 bases for V and 1 base for J; bases not matched to a gene: 7. CDR1 is MNHGY and CDR2 is SAAAGT in the germline V gene.

Of note for this clone: Other DNA sequences of this sample code for an identical CDR3. The V and J genes are TRBV2 and TRBJ1-3, with a possible D match to TRBD1 (5 bases). V was cut by 6 bases and J by 3 bases, with 9 bases left in between. CDR3 size: 13 residues. Germline CDR1 reads SNHLY; CDR2 reads FYNNEI. CDR3 region: CASRDRNGNTIYF. The CDR3 DNA reads TGTGCCAGCAGAGACAGAAATGGAAACACCATATATTTT. The full variable domain, completed using reference TRBV2 and TRBJ1-3, is EPEVTQTPSHQVTQMGQEVILRCVPISNHLYFYWYRQILGQKVEFLVSFYNNEISEKSEIFDDQFSVERPDGSNFTLKIRSTKLEDSAMYFCASRDRNGNTIYFGEGSWLTVV.

The chain uses TRBV7-8 and TRBJ2-5, with 7 bases that match TRBD2. Germline V lookup: CDR1 SGHVS, CDR2 FQNEAQ. The CDR3 is 14 residues long. The ends lost 0 bases at V and 5 bases at J; junction bases unmatched: 3. CDR3 amino acids: CASSLATGGETQYF. The CDR3 nucleotides read TGTGCCAGCAGCTTAGCCACCGGGGGGGAGACCCAGTACTTC.

The rearrangement uses TRBV7-3 and TRBJ2-3; 14 nucleotides agree with TRBD2. Germline CDR1 reads SGHTA; CDR2 reads FQGTGA. The CDR3 length is 16 residues. J lost 3 bases, V lost 4 bases, and 3 bases had no gene match. The CDR3: CASSSGLAGGTDTQYF. The CDR3, as DNA: TGTGCCAGCAGCTCCGGACTAGCGGGGGGAACAGATACGCAGTATTTT.

The chain recombines TRBV9 with TRBJ2-1; TRBD2 matches at 9 bases. Germline V gene lookup returns CDR1 SGDLS and CDR2 YYNGEE. This CDR3 is 12 amino acids long. V was clipped by 0 bases and J by 13 bases; unmatched bases: 2. CDR3 DNA sequence: TGTGCCAGCAGCGTAGCTAGCGGGGCACAGTTCTTC. Protein: CASSVASGAQFF. The full variable domain, rest sourced from reference TRBV9 and TRBJ2-1, is DSGVTQTPKHLITATGQRVTLRCSPRSGDLSVYWYQQSLDQGLQFLIQYYNGEERAKGNILERFSAQQFPDLHSELNLSSLELGDSALYFCASSVASGAQFFGPGTRLTVL.